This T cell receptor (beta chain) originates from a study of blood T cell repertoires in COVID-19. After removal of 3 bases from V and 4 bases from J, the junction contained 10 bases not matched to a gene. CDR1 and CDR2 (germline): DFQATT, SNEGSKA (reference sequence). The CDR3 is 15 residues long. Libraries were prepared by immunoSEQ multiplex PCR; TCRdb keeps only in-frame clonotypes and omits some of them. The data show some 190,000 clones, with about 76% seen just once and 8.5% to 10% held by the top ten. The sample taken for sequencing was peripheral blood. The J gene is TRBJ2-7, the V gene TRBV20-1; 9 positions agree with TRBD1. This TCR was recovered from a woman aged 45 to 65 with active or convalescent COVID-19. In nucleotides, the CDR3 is TGCAGTGCTAGTAGCCCGGGACAGGGTCTTTACGAGCAGTACTTC. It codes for CSASSPGQGLYEQYF.